These T cell receptor beta chains were read from a single sample in a study of blood T cell repertoires in COVID-19. Some clones are missing from TCRdb's copy, which holds only in-frame ones; the method was immunoSEQ multiplex PCR. Of about 310,000 clones in the sample, almost 90% were seen once. The sequencing sample was made of PBMCs or T cells enriched from blood (not recorded which). These receptors all come from a woman aged 18-29 years with acute COVID-19. CDR3s include the opening cysteine and the closing phenylalanine or tryptophan. D genes are given only for firm matches. Clone size is not always given. Where it is, it says once, few, many or a class for expanded clones.

>.|.|TRBV7-3|TRBJ2-2
TGTGCCAGCAGCCCAGGGCCCGGGGAGCTGTTTTTT
CASSPGPGELFF
>.|.|TRBV12-5|TRBJ2-7
TGTGCTAGTGGTTTGCAGATCGGGGAAACGGTGCACGAGCAGTACTTC
CASGLQIGETVHEQYF
>TRBD1|.|TRBV27|TRBJ1-3
TGTGCCAGCAGCGACAGGGGATACGGAAACACCATATATTTT
CASSDRGYGNTIYF
>TRBD1|few|TRBV7-9|TRBJ2-5
TGTGCCAGCAGCTTAACAGGGGCCTCGGAGACCCAGTACTTC
CASSLTGASETQYF
>.|.|TRBV24-1|TRBJ1-3
TGTGCCGCCGGGGGAAACGGAAACACCATATATTTT
CAAGGNGNTIYF
>TRBD1|.|TRBV7-3|TRBJ2-1
TGTGCCAGCAGCTTACAGTCGGATGACAGGGGATTGAGGGAGCAGTTCTTC
CASSLQSDDRGLREQFF
>.|.|TRBV4-1|TRBJ2-7
TGCGCCAGCAGCCAAGATCAGGGGTCCTACGAGCAGTACTTC
CASSQDQGSYEQYF
>.|.|TRBV4-1|TRBJ1-3
TGCGCCAGCAGCCAAGAGTCCCCAGAGGCGGGGTATGGAAACACCATATATTTT
CASSQESPEAGYGNTIYF
>TRBD1|.|TRBV18|TRBJ1-2
TGTGCCAGCTCACTCGGACAGGGACCCAACTATGGCTACACCTTC
CASSLGQGPNYGYTF
>TRBD2|.|TRBV11-2|TRBJ2-3
TGTGCCAGCAGCTTATTTGGGGGAGGGGTGGCAGATACGCAGTATTTT
CASSLFGGGVADTQYF
>.|.|TRBV15|TRBJ1-3
TGTGCCACCAGCCTCAACAGGAGGGTTCGGCACAGCTCTGGAAACACCATATATTTT
CATSLNRRVRHSSGNTIYF
>TRBD2|.|TRBV6-2/TRBV6-3|TRBJ2-3
TGTGCCAGCAGTTGGGTGGGACTAGCGGGAGCGTCAGCCACAGATACGCAGTATTTT
CASSWVGLAGASATDTQYF
>TRBD2|.|TRBV7-9|TRBJ2-5
TGTGCCAGCAGCTTAACCCCGCTAGCGGGAGACACCCAGTACTTC
CASSLTPLAGDTQYF
>.|.|TRBV6-5|TRBJ2-2
TGTGCCAGCCGGGGTGGGCCGGGCACCGGGGAGCTGTTTTTT
CASRGGPGTGELFF
>.|.|TRBV4-2|TRBJ2-7
TGTGCCAGCAGCCAAGATAGGGACATCTCCTACGAGCAGTACTTC
CASSQDRDISYEQYF
>TRBD1|.|TRBV5-1|TRBJ2-7
TGCGCCAGCAGCTTGTCTGACTTTACGGACAGGGGGCCGGAGCAGTACTTC
CASSLSDFTDRGPEQYF
>TRBD2|.|TRBV7-3|TRBJ2-1
TGTGCCAGCAGCCACAGATTACTAGCGGAAAGGAATGAGCAGTTCTTC
CASSHRLLAERNEQFF
>.|.|TRBV5-1|TRBJ1-1
TGCGCCAGCAGCTTGATTCGGGGTGAGAACACTGAAGCTTTCTTT
CASSLIRGENTEAFF
>.|.|TRBV12-3/TRBV12-4|TRBJ1-5
TGTGCCAGCAGTCCCCGGGGTGACCAGCCCCAGCATTTT
CASSPRGDQPQHF
>.|.|TRBV5-4|TRBJ2-5
TGTGCCAGCAGCTTCCTAGGAGGGGAAGGGGAGACCCAGTACTTC
CASSFLGGEGETQYF
>TRBD2|.|TRBV27|TRBJ2-7
TGTGCCAGCAGTTCCGGGACTAGGTTTGAGTACTTC
CASSSGTRFEYF
>TRBD1|.|TRBV24-1|TRBJ2-2
TGTGCCACCAGTGATTTGGACGCCGTGACAGGGGCGGCCGGGGAGCTGTTTTTT
CATSDLDAVTGAAGELFF
>.|once|TRBV5-1|TRBJ2-2
TGCGCCAGCAGCTCACAGGGGAGGTACACCGGGGAGCTGTTTTTT
CASSSQGRYTGELFF
>TRBD1|.|TRBV3-1/TRBV3-2|TRBJ1-1
TGTGCCAGCAGCCAAGTCTCGAAGTCTAAGATGACAGGGTCACCTTTTAGGGACACTGAAGCTTTCTTT
CASSQVSKSKMTGSPFRDTEAFF
>.|.|TRBV25-1|TRBJ1-5
TGTGCCAGCAGTGGCGTGTATAGCAATCAGCCCCAGCATTTT
CASSGVYSNQPQHF
>.|.|TRBV7-6|TRBJ1-2
TGTGCCAGCAGCTTAGACGGACACGGCTATGGCTACACCTTC
CASSLDGHGYGYTF
>TRBD1|.|TRBV19|TRBJ1-4
TGTGCCAGTAGTGTCTTTCCCGGCGACAGGGGTGCAAAACTGTTTTTT
CASSVFPGDRGAKLFF
>TRBD2|.|TRBV7-9|TRBJ2-7
TGTGCCAGCAGCGTCGGACTAGGAATAAACGAGCAGTACTTC
CASSVGLGINEQYF
>.|few|TRBV5-1|TRBJ2-7
TGCGCCAGCAGCCCCCCCTCCGGGACTGGACCCTACGAGCAGTACTTC
CASSPPSGTGPYEQYF
>TRBD1|.|TRBV11-3|TRBJ1-1
TGTGCCAGCAGCTTTCAGGGGGCGCAGGCCGACACTGAAGCTTTCTTT
CASSFQGAQADTEAFF
>.|few|TRBV7-3|TRBJ2-1
TGTGCCAGCAGCTTAAGGCAACGGGATGAGCAGTTCTTC
CASSLRQRDEQFF
>.|.|TRBV27|TRBJ1-2
TGTGCCAGCAGTTTAAAGTCCTTGACAGGCTTAAGTGGCTACACCTTC
CASSLKSLTGLSGYTF
>TRBD2|.|TRBV28|TRBJ2-1
TGTGCCAGCAGTTCGGGACTAGCGGGAGGATCGCAGTTCTTC
CASSSGLAGGSQFF